Listed below are T cell receptor beta chains from one sample, sequenced in a study of cytomegalovirus exposure and HLA in healthy donors. The protocol was immunoSEQ multiplex PCR, while the TCRdb copy is restricted to in-frame clones and leaves out a portion. The sample lists 90,000 to 150,000 clones; roughly 82% were seen once. What was sequenced was PBMCs. Receptor source: a man between 18 and 35 years old in good health and CMV-seronegative. Each CDR3 is given with its conserved first and last residue. D genes are given only for firm matches. Size is omitted from some rows. Given values are once, few, many or a class for expanded clones.

>-|TRBD1|TRBJ2-1|TRBV5-1
TGCGCCAGCAGCTTGGCCAGAGGGACAGGGGTGGGCAATGAGCAGTTCTTC
CASSLARGTGVGNEQFF
>-|-|TRBJ2-1|TRBV6-6
TGTGCCAGCAGACTCCGAGGAACCCACAATGAGCAGTTCTTC
CASRLRGTHNEQFF
>-|-|TRBJ1-1|TRBV5-1
TGCGCCAGCAGCTCATGGACGGGAAAAACCATGAACACTGAAGCTTTCTTT
CASSSWTGKTMNTEAFF
>-|-|TRBJ2-2|TRBV5-7
TGTGCCAGCAGCTCCCGGCCAACCCCCCGGGATAGGGACACCGGGGAGCTGTTTTTT
CASSSRPTPRDRDTGELFF
>-|-|TRBJ1-5|TRBV19
TGTGCCAGTAGTAGCCCACAAGTTATACAGCCCCAGCATTTT
CASSSPQVIQPQHF
>-|TRBD1|TRBJ2-5|TRBV7-2
TGTGCCAGCAGCTTTCAAGGGGGCGCGGAGACCCAGTACTTC
CASSFQGGAETQYF
>-|-|TRBJ1-1|TRBV19
TGTGCCAGTAGTAACCTACGGGGTACTGAAGCTTTCTTT
CASSNLRGTEAFF
>once|-|TRBJ1-1|TRBV9
TGTGCCAGCAGCGTAGTAGGGGGGGACACTGAAGCTTTCTTT
CASSVVGGDTEAFF
>-|-|TRBJ1-2|TRBV10-3
TGTGCCATCAGTGAGCTTTCTGGCTACACCTTC
CAISELSGYTF
>-|-|TRBJ1-3|TRBV7-9
TGTGCCAGCAGCCTCCAGTCTGGAAACACCATATATTTT
CASSLQSGNTIYF
>once|TRBD1|TRBJ1-2|TRBV6-5
TGTGCCAGCAGTTTGTCCCGGGACAGGGTTGGAGGCTACACCTTC
CASSLSRDRVGGYTF
>-|-|TRBJ1-2|TRBV19
TGTGCCAGTAGCATATCTGACAACCATGGCTACACCTTC
CASSISDNHGYTF
>-|-|TRBJ1-1|TRBV27
TGTGCCAGCAGTTTATCTTACTCTGACCTAGGAACTGAAGCTTTCTTT
CASSLSYSDLGTEAFF
>-|TRBD1|TRBJ1-4|TRBV5-1
TGCGCCAGCAGCTTGTCGCAGGGGGCCGCGGAAAAACTGTTTTTT
CASSLSQGAAEKLFF
>-|TRBD1|TRBJ2-7|TRBV7-7
TGTGCTAGCAGCAAGACAGGGTACGACGAGCAGTACTTC
CASSKTGYDEQYF
>once|TRBD1|TRBJ1-2|TRBV5-4
TGTGCCAGCAGCTTGGATCGGGCGGGACAGCTGTATGGCTACACCTTC
CASSLDRAGQLYGYTF
>-|TRBD2|TRBJ2-5|TRBV19
TGTGCCAGTGCGCGGGAGGGCCGGGAGACCCAGTACTTC
CASAREGRETQYF
>-|-|TRBJ2-2|TRBV30
TGTGCCTGGAGGGACAGCCCGAACACCGGGGAGCTGTTTTTT
CAWRDSPNTGELFF
>once|-|TRBJ2-1|TRBV7-2
TGTGCCAGCAGCTTACGCGGCGGGTGGGGCAATGAGCAGTTCTTC
CASSLRGGWGNEQFF
>-|-|TRBJ2-5|TRBV30
TGTGCCTGGAGTGTAAACGGGATGGAGACCCAGTACTTC
CAWSVNGMETQYF
>-|TRBD2|TRBJ2-7|TRBV29-1
TGCAGCGCCGGCGGGGGGCGTAGGAACGAGCAGTACTTC
CSAGGGRRNEQYF
>-|TRBD2|TRBJ2-7|TRBV5-4
TGTGCCAGCAGCTTGGGACTAGCGGGAGAGGGGGCCTACGAGCAGTACTTC
CASSLGLAGEGAYEQYF
>-|TRBD1|TRBJ2-3|TRBV7-9
TGTGCCAGGTCCGTATTGACAGGGAGCACAGATACGCAGTATTTT
CARSVLTGSTDTQYF
>-|-|TRBJ1-2|TRBV5-6
TGTGCCAGCAGCTTGGCGACACTCGCCTCCTACACCTTC
CASSLATLASYTF
>-|-|TRBJ1-5|TRBV4-1
TGCGCCAGTAAAACCCTAGCGGCTTCCCAGCATTTT
CASKTLAASQHF
>-|-|TRBJ1-5|TRBV2
TGTGCCAGCAGCGGCGGGACGGGCCCCCATCAGCCCCAGCATTTT
CASSGGTGPHQPQHF
>-|TRBD1|TRBJ2-7|TRBV4-2
TGTGCCAGCAGCCCGACCGCCACAGGGGACTACGAGCAGTACTTC
CASSPTATGDYEQYF
>-|-|TRBJ1-5|TRBV7-8
TGTGCCAGCAGCCAGGGGTTTGGGGACCCCAATCAGCCCCAGCATTTT
CASSQGFGDPNQPQHF
>-|-|TRBJ2-1|TRBV6-5
TGTGCCAGCAGTTACCGGGGCTCCTACAATGAGCAGTTCTTC
CASSYRGSYNEQFF
>-|-|TRBJ2-7|TRBV27
TGTGCCAGCAGTCCATCGACATTAACCCCTACCTACGAGCAGTACTTC
CASSPSTLTPTYEQYF
>-|TRBD2|TRBJ2-7|TRBV29-1
TGCAGCGTTGGTGAGCTAGCGGGCCCCTACGAGCAGTACTTC
CSVGELAGPYEQYF
>-|TRBD1|TRBJ1-4|TRBV5-6
TGTGCCAGCAGCGCACACCAGGGGGTATTTAATGAAAAACTGTTTTTT
CASSAHQGVFNEKLFF
>-|-|TRBJ2-4|TRBV7-8
TGTGCCAGCAGCTCGGACTCCGTAGACATTCAGTACTTC
CASSSDSVDIQYF
>-|TRBD1|TRBJ2-5|TRBV6-6
TGTGCCAGCAGATGGGGACAGGGGGAAGAGACCCAGTACTTC
CASRWGQGEETQYF
>-|TRBD1|TRBJ1-2|TRBV4-2
TGTGCCAGCAGCCAAACCGGGACAGGGAAGGGCTACACCTTC
CASSQTGTGKGYTF
>few|TRBD1|TRBJ2-7|TRBV5-1
TGCGCCAGCAGCTTGGCTTCGGGACAGGGCGCCGAGCAGTACTTC
CASSLASGQGAEQYF
>-|-|TRBJ2-2|TRBV5-6
TGTGCCAGCAGCTTGGGTTTGCGTTCCGGGGAGCTGTTTTTT
CASSLGLRSGELFF
>-|TRBD2|TRBJ2-5|TRBV5-1
TGCGCCAGCACCCAAACCGGGACTAGCGGGAGTTTGGGAGAGACCCAGTACTTC
CASTQTGTSGSLGETQYF
>few|TRBD1|TRBJ1-1|TRBV25-1
TGTGCCAGCAGTTCCAATATTCAGGGGGCAGAAGCTTTCTTT
CASSSNIQGAEAFF
>-|-|TRBJ2-7|TRBV2
TGTGCCAGCAGCCGACAGAGACCCTCCTACGAGCAGTACTTC
CASSRQRPSYEQYF
>-|TRBD1|TRBJ2-7|TRBV25-1
TGTGCCAGCAGTGGACGACAGGGGATCCCTGACGAGCAGTACTTC
CASSGRQGIPDEQYF
>few|TRBD2|TRBJ2-7|TRBV7-2
TGTGCCAGCAGCCAACGGGAGGCTTTAACCTACGAGCAGTACTTC
CASSQREALTYEQYF
>-|-|TRBJ1-5|TRBV9
TGTGCCAGCAGCGCCGGCGGGGGCGGCAATCAGCCCCAGCATTTT
CASSAGGGGNQPQHF
>-|TRBD2|TRBJ2-1|TRBV7-7
TGTGCTAGCAGCCCCGGGGGAGGGAACAATGAGCAGTTCTTC
CASSPGGGNNEQFF
>-|TRBD1|TRBJ2-7|TRBV19
TGTGCCAGTAGTACCTCCGGGACAGACAAATACGAGCAGTACTTC
CASSTSGTDKYEQYF
>-|-|TRBJ1-1|TRBV7-9
TGTGCCAGCAGCTCGACAGATTTGAACACTGAAGCTTTCTTT
CASSSTDLNTEAFF